One sample yielded the 10 T cell receptor beta chains listed below, sequenced in a study of T cell changes during pregnancy in multiple sclerosis. The data were produced by immunoSEQ multiplex PCR, yet TCRdb's version contains in-frame clones alone and is incomplete. Seen here are approximately 100,000 clones, about nine tenths observed once, and the top ten hold about 3%. This sample comprised peripheral blood, obtained after pregnancy. The receptors were sampled from a female donor with multiple sclerosis, enrolled in a pregnancy study.

The genes are TRBV5-6 and TRBJ1-1, with 8 bases that match TRBD1. The CDR3 has 15 residues. V lost 3 bases and J lost 2; bases outside the gene matches: 6. The germline V gene has CDR1 SGHDT and CDR2 YYEEEE. The CDR3 DNA is TGTGCCAGCAGCTACCGGACAGGGATTAACACTGAAGCTTTCTTT. It translates to CASSYRTGINTEAFF.

CDR3 loop: CASSLRPGHSYNEQFF. CDR3 DNA: TGCGCCAGCAGCTTGAGGCCAGGTCACTCCTACAATGAGCAGTTCTTC. The chain couples TRBV5-1 to TRBJ2-1; D remains ambiguous. Germline CDR1 reads SGHRS; CDR2 reads YFSETQ. V lost 1 base to trimming and J lost 0 bases, with 11 bases between them. The CDR3 loop spans 16 amino acids.

V is TRBV6-5 and J is TRBJ2-2; no clear D gene. Germline values: CDR1 MNHEY, CDR2 SVGAGI. The germline V and J ends were trimmed by 6 bases and 9 bases, with 8 bases remaining between them. This CDR3 is 11 amino acids long. CDR3 nucleotides: TGTGCCAGCAGCTATCACCGGGAGCTGTTTTTT. Translation: CASSYHRELFF.

To note about this clone: The same CDR3 is also encoded by other DNA sequences in this sample. The chain couples TRBV5-6 to TRBJ1-6; 8 positions agree with TRBD1. The CDR3 is 15 amino acids. The germline CDR1 and CDR2 sequences are SGHDT and YYEEEE. V was clipped by 1 base and J by 6 bases; unmatched bases: 3. The CDR3 nucleotides are TGTGCCAGCAGCTTGACCGGGACAGGTAATTCACCCCTCCACTTT. This encodes CASSLTGTGNSPLHF.

This clone was seen a handful of times. V and J are TRBV29-1 and TRBJ1-2, with D perhaps matching TRBD1 (6 bases). The CDR3 spans 12 residues. Germline CDR1 and CDR2: SQVTM and ANQGSEA. The V and J ends lost 6 bases and 8 bases respectively, with 16 bases between them. CDR3 loop: CSVPGGGGGYTF. The CDR3 DNA sequence: TGCAGCGTCCCTGGGGGGGGCGGAGGCTACACCTTC.

The rearrangement joins TRBV5-6 to TRBJ2-3; no reliable D call. The CDR3 runs to 14 residues. The germline V gene encodes CDR1 SGHDT and CDR2 YYEEEE. Trimming cost V 0 bases and J 0 bases, with 5 bases left between them. As DNA, the CDR3 is TGTGCCAGCAGCTTGGCCCAGAGCACAGATACGCAGTATTTT. This encodes CASSLAQSTDTQYF.

This clone has only one observation. One end of the junction fails to match germline, which may point to a read error. V and J are TRBV7-7 and TRBJ2-7, with D possibly being TRBD2 (6 bases). CDR1 and CDR2 from the germline V gene are SSHAT and FNYEAQ (reference sequence). CDR3 length equals 15 residues. Written as DNA, the CDR3 is TGTGCTAGCAGCGCCTCCGGGACTTCTAATGTGGAGCAGTACTTC. Its protein is CASSASGTSNVEQYF.

The gene calls are TRBV9 and TRBJ2-5, with 8 bases that match TRBD1. The V gene end was trimmed by 4 bases and the J gene end by 5 bases; junction bases not matched to a gene: 10. The CDR3 is 15 amino acids. CDR1 and CDR2 (germline): SGDLS, YYNGEE. The CDR3: CASSFGQGPKETQYF. Written as DNA, the CDR3 is TGTGCCAGCAGCTTCGGACAGGGACCCAAGGAGACCCAGTACTTC.

This chain links TRBV6-1 with TRBJ1-4, with TRBD1 identical over 8 bases. CDR3 length: 13 amino acids. V shed 6 bases, J shed 7 bases, and the junction held 4 bases outside the gene matches. The germline V gene encodes CDR1 MNHNS and CDR2 SASEGT. The CDR3 DNA is TGTGCCAGCAGCAGGGGGCTGGGTGAAAAACTGTTTTTT. It is translated as CASSRGLGEKLFF.

This clone was counted a single time. The chain links TRBV6-1 to TRBJ2-3; TRBD2 agrees at 7 bases. CDR1 and CDR2 from the germline V gene are MNHNS and SASEGT. J lost 2 bases, V lost 3 bases, and 5 bases had no gene match. CDR3 size: 15 residues. This chain's CDR3 is CASSEPSGYTDTQYF. The DNA of the CDR3 is TGTGCCAGCAGTGAGCCTAGCGGTTACACAGATACGCAGTATTTT.